A selection of T cell receptor beta chains follows, all from one sample in a study of cytomegalovirus exposure and HLA in healthy donors. The assay was immunoSEQ multiplex PCR, and TCRdb's table has in-frame clones only and misses some. The sample contains around 110,000 clones, roughly 70% of which appear only once. Sequencing was performed on PBMCs. Source of these receptors: a woman between 35 and 50 years old in good health and CMV-seropositive. Both conserved end residues are part of each CDR3. D genes are given only for firm matches. The size of a clone is reported for some rows only, either as once, few or many, or as a class for expanded clones.

TRBJ2-1 | TRBV7-3 | NA | NA | CASSLTYNESPRVF | TGTGCCAGCAGCTTAACTTACAATGAAAGCCCCCGGGTCTTC
TRBJ1-1 | TRBV2 | TRBD1 | NA | CASREGQKNTEAFF | TGTGCCAGCAGAGAGGGACAGAAGAACACTGAAGCTTTCTTT
TRBJ1-6 | TRBV7-8 | NA | few | CASSLALLGHLSSYNSPLHF | TGTGCCAGCAGCTTAGCGCTCTTAGGACACCTCAGCTCCTATAATTCACCCCTCCACTTT
TRBJ1-2 | TRBV29-1 | NA | NA | CSGYTQGDGYTF | TGCAGCGGGTATACACAGGGCGATGGCTACACCTTC
TRBJ1-2 | TRBV19 | NA | NA | CASTSSGGPGGYTF | TGTGCCAGTACCTCGAGCGGGGGGCCTGGAGGCTACACCTTC
TRBJ1-2 | TRBV2 | NA | NA | CASSDTLNYGYTF | TGTGCCAGCAGTGACACTCTTAACTATGGCTACACCTTC
TRBJ2-7 | TRBV5-6 | NA | NA | CASSLRGHSYEQYF | TGTGCCAGCAGCTTGCGGGGACACTCCTACGAGCAGTACTTC
TRBJ2-5 | TRBV7-2 | NA | NA | CASSLVSGVGKETQYF | TGTGCCAGCAGCTTAGTCTCAGGGGTGGGCAAAGAGACCCAGTACTTC
TRBJ1-5 | TRBV5-6 | TRBD1 | NA | CASSLGRGQPQHF | TGTGCCAGCAGCTTAGGCAGGGGGCAGCCCCAGCATTTT
TRBJ2-3 | TRBV5-1 | TRBD2 | NA | CASSDRTSSTDTQYF | TGCGCCAGCAGCGACAGGACTAGCAGCACAGATACGCAGTATTTT
TRBJ2-3 | TRBV28 | TRBD2 | few | CASSSRGVLGDYTDTQYF | TGTGCCAGCAGTTCACGGGGGGTCTTAGGAGACTACACAGATACGCAGTATTTT
TRBJ1-6 | TRBV7-2 | NA | few | CASSPGAAQGSPLHF | TGTGCCAGCAGTCCAGGGGCAGCTCAGGGGTCACCCCTCCACTTT
TRBJ2-1 | TRBV4-1 | TRBD2 | once | CASSQEGTSGLNEQFF | TGCGCCAGCAGCCAAGAGGGGACTAGCGGGCTCAATGAGCAGTTCTTC
TRBJ2-1 | TRBV29-1 | TRBD1 | NA | CSVGQGAYNEQFF | TGCAGCGTCGGACAGGGGGCTTACAATGAGCAGTTCTTC
TRBJ2-2 | TRBV11-2 | TRBD2 | NA | CASSPKLAGELFF | TGTGCCAGCAGCCCAAAACTAGCGGGGGAGCTGTTTTTT
TRBJ2-4 | TRBV5-1 | NA | NA | CASSPTIGDIQYF | TGCGCCAGCAGCCCTACCATAGGGGACATTCAGTACTTC
TRBJ2-5 | TRBV4-2 | TRBD2 | NA | CASSQDGEGTGGETQYF | TGTGCCAGCAGCCAAGACGGCGAAGGGACCGGGGGGGAGACCCAGTACTTC
TRBJ2-1 | TRBV29-1 | TRBD1 | NA | CSVEDRTGEKYNEQFF | TGCAGCGTTGAAGATCGGACAGGGGAGAAATACAATGAGCAGTTCTTC
TRBJ1-2 | TRBV7-8 | NA | few | CASSLETRAVGYGYTF | TGTGCCAGCAGCTTAGAGACGCGGGCAGTGGGCTATGGCTACACCTTC
TRBJ1-2 | TRBV29-1 | TRBD1 | NA | CSVQPGQGHGYTF | TGCAGCGTCCAACCGGGACAGGGGCATGGCTACACCTTC
TRBJ2-1 | TRBV6-6 | TRBD1 | once | CASRPDRGTYNEQFF | TGTGCCAGCAGACCGGACAGGGGAACCTACAATGAGCAGTTCTTC
TRBJ1-1 | TRBV5-1 | TRBD1 | NA | CASSFRQGSTEAFF | TGCGCCAGCAGCTTTAGACAGGGGAGCACTGAAGCTTTCTTT
TRBJ2-3 | TRBV9 | NA | once | CASSRPSTDTQYF | TGTGCCAGCAGTCGTCCTAGCACAGATACGCAGTATTTT
TRBJ2-1 | TRBV5-1 | NA | NA | CASSLDTHNEQFF | TGCGCCAGCAGCTTAGACACTCACAATGAGCAGTTCTTC
TRBJ2-5 | TRBV6-1 | NA | NA | CASSIEWQETQYF | TGTGCCAGCAGCATAGAGTGGCAAGAGACCCAGTACTTC
TRBJ1-3 | TRBV11-1 | NA | NA | CASSLPGLGGNTIYF | TGTGCCAGCAGCCTACCCGGTCTTGGTGGAAACACCATATATTTT
TRBJ2-3 | TRBV5-8 | TRBD2 | NA | CASGGLAGLTSTQYF | TGTGCCAGCGGGGGACTAGCGGGACTAACGAGCACGCAGTATTTT
TRBJ2-7 | TRBV28 | NA | NA | CASTTPGDGFEQYF | TGTGCCAGCACCACACCAGGGGACGGATTTGAGCAGTACTTC
TRBJ2-1 | TRBV4-2 | TRBD2 | few | CASSQDRTGGGNEQFF | TGTGCCAGCAGCCAAGATAGGACGGGGGGGGGTAATGAGCAGTTCTTC
TRBJ2-1 | TRBV5-1 | NA | NA | CASSLEGLTFDEQFF | TGCGCCAGCAGCTTGGAGGGACTTACATTCGATGAGCAGTTCTTC
TRBJ1-5 | TRBV19 | TRBD1 | NA | CASSTQPGQGYPQHF | TGTGCCAGTAGTACCCAACCGGGACAGGGTTATCCCCAGCATTTT
TRBJ1-5 | TRBV7-8 | TRBD1 | NA | CASSVDRGDQPQHF | TGTGCCAGCAGCGTCGACAGGGGGGATCAGCCCCAGCATTTT
TRBJ2-7 | TRBV27 | NA | NA | CASSSRGHEQYF | TGTGCCAGCAGTTCTAGGGGCCACGAGCAGTACTTC
TRBJ2-5 | TRBV11-3 | NA | NA | CASSLAPGQETQYF | TGTGCCAGCAGCTTAGCCCCAGGCCAAGAGACCCAGTACTTC
TRBJ1-2 | TRBV5-1 | TRBD1 | few | CASSAGQGGYGYTF | TGCGCCAGCAGCGCTGGACAGGGGGGCTATGGCTACACCTTC
TRBJ1-1 | TRBV20-1 | NA | NA | CSALDTPEAFF | TGCAGTGCTTTAGACACACCTGAAGCTTTCTTT
TRBJ2-3 | TRBV25-1 | NA | NA | CASSRRDIFTDTQYF | TGTGCCAGCAGTAGGCGGGATATCTTCACAGATACGCAGTATTTT